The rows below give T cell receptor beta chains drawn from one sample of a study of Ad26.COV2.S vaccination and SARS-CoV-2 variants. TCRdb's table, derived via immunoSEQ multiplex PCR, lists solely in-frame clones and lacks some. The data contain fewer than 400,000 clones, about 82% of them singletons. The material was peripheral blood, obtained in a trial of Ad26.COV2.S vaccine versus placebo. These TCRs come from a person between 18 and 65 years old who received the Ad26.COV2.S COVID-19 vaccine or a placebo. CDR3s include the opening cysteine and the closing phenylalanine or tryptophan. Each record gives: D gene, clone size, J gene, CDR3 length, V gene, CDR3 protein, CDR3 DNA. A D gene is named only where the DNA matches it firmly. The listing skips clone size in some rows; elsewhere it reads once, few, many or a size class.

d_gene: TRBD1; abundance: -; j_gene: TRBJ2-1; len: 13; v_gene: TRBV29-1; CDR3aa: CSAPGQSYNEQFF; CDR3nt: TGCAGCGCACCGGGACAGTCCTACAATGAGCAGTTCTTC
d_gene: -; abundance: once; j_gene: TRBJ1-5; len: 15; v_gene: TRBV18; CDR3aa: CASSPGYNSHQPQHF; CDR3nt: TGTGCCAGCTCTCCAGGGTATAACAGTCATCAGCCCCAGCATTTT
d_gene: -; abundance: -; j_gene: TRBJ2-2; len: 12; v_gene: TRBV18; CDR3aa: CASSPQSGELFF; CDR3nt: TGTGCCAGCTCACCACAGTCCGGGGAGCTGTTTTTT
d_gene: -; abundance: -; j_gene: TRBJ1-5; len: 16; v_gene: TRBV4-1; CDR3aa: CASSQDLSRGHQPQHF; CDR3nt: TGCGCCAGCAGCCAAGATCTATCCCGGGGCCATCAGCCCCAGCATTTT
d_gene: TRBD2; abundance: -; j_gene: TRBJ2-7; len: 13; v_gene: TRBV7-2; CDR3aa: CASSDRTSYEQYF; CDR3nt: TGTGCCAGCAGCGACCGGACTAGCTACGAGCAGTACTTC
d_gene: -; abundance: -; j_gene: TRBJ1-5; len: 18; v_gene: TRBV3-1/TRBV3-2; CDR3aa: CASSQYFTAGGSNQPQHF; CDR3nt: TGTGCCAGCAGCCAATATTTTACGGCAGGAGGTAGCAATCAGCCCCAGCATTTT
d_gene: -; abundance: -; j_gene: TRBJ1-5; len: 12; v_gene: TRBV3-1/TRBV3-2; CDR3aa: CASRRGDQPQHF; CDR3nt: TGTGCCAGCAGGAGGGGGGATCAGCCCCAGCATTTT
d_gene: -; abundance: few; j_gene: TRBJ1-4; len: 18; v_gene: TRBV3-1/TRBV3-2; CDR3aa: CASSPRRRQYATNEKLFF; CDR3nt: TGTGCCAGCAGCCCACGGCGGAGACAGTATGCAACTAATGAAAAACTGTTTTTT
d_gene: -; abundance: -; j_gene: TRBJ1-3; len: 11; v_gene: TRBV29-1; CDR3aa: CSGGSGNTIYF; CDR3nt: TGCAGCGGGGGCTCTGGAAACACCATATATTTT
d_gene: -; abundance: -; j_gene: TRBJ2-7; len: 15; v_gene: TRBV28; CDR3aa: CASSLPTGLSYEQYF; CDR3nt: TGTGCCAGCAGTTTACCCACAGGGTTATCCTACGAGCAGTACTTC
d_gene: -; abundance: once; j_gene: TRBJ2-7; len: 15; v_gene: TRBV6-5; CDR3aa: CASTKAGEGGYEQYF; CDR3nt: TGTGCCAGCACAAAGGCAGGAGAGGGCGGCTACGAGCAGTACTTC
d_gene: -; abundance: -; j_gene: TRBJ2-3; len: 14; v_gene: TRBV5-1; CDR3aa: CASSLVPGTDTQYF; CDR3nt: TGCGCCAGCAGCTTGGTACCGGGCACAGATACGCAGTATTTT
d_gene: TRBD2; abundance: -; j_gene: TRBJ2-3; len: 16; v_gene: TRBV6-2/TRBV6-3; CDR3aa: CASSYPTSGGTDTQYF; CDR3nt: TGTGCCAGCAGTTATCCGACTAGCGGGGGAACAGATACGCAGTATTTT
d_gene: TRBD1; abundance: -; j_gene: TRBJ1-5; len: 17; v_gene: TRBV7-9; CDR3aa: CASSLGRGQGRNQPQHF; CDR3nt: TGTGCCAGCAGCTTAGGGAGGGGACAGGGTCGAAATCAGCCCCAGCATTTT
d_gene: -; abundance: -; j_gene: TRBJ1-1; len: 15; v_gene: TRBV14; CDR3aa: CASSPSGRVGDEAFF; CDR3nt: TGTGCCAGCAGCCCAAGTGGTAGGGTGGGCGATGAAGCTTTCTTT
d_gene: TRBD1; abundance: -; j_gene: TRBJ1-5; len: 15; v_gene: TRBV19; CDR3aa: CASSTGGQINQPQHF; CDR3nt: TGTGCCAGTAGTACGGGGGGACAGATCAATCAGCCCCAGCATTTT
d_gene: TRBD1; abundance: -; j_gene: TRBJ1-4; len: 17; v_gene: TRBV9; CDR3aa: CASSVHDREATNEKLFF; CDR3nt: TGTGCCAGCAGCGTACACGACAGGGAGGCAACTAATGAAAAACTGTTTTTT
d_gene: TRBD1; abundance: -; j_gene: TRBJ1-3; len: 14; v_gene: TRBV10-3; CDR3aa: CAITGRQGGNTIYF; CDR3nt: TGTGCCATCACTGGAAGACAGGGAGGAAACACCATATATTTT
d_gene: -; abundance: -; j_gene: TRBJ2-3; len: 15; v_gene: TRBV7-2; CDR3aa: CASSPRFGISDTQYF; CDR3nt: TGTGCCAGCAGCCCCCGGTTTGGAATCTCGGATACGCAGTATTTT
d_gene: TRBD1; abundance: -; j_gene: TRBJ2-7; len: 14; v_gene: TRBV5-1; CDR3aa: CASSLARDSYEQYF; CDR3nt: TGCGCCAGCAGCTTGGCCCGGGACAGCTACGAGCAGTACTTC
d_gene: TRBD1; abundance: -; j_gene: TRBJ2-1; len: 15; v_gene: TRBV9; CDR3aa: CASSEGTGTYNEQFF; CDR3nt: TGTGCCAGCAGCGAAGGGACAGGTACCTACAATGAGCAGTTCTTC
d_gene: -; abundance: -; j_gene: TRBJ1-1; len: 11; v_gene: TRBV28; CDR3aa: CASSQPREAFF; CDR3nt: TGTGCCAGCAGCCAACCTCGAGAAGCTTTCTTT
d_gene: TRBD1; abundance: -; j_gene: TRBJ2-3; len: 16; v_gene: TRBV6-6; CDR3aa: CASSYATGTGVFTQYF; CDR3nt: TGTGCCAGCAGTTACGCTACCGGGACAGGGGTTTTTACGCAGTATTTT
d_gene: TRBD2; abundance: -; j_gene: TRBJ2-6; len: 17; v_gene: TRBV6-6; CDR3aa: CASSRREGTSGANVLTF; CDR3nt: TGTGCCAGCAGTCGAAGGGAGGGGACCTCTGGGGCCAACGTCCTGACTTTC
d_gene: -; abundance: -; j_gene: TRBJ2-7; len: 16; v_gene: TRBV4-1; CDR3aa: CASSQEGRFGGYEQYF; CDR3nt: TGCGCCAGCAGCCAAGAGGGACGGTTTGGCGGCTACGAGCAGTACTTC
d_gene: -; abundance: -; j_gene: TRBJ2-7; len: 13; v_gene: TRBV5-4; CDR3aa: CASSLLYGGEQYF; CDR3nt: TGTGCCAGCAGCTTGTTGTATGGGGGCGAGCAGTACTTC
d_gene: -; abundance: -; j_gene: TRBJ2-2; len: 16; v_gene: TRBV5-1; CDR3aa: CASSLGRPKNTGELFF; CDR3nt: TGCGCCAGCAGCTTGGGCAGGCCAAAGAACACCGGGGAGCTGTTTTTT
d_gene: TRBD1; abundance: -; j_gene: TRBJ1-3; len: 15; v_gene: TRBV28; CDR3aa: CASTSDRGSGNTIYF; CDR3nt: TGTGCCAGCACCTCGGACAGGGGGAGTGGAAACACCATATATTTT
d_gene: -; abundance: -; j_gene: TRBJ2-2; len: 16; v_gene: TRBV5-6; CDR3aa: CASSLDGQGLTGELFF; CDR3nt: TGTGCCAGCAGCTTGGACGGGCAGGGACTCACCGGGGAGCTGTTTTTT
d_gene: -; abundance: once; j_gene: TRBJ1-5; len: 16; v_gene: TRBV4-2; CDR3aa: CASSQEVTGRNQPQHF; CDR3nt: TGTGCCAGCAGCCAAGAGGTGACAGGCCGAAATCAGCCCCAGCATTTT
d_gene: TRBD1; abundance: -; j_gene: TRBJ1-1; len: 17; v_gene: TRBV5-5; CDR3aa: CASSVTGTGKLNTEAFF; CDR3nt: TGTGCCAGCAGCGTCACCGGGACAGGGAAGTTAAACACTGAAGCTTTCTTT
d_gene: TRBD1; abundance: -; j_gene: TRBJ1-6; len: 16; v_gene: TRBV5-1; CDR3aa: CASSLGQGSHNSPLHF; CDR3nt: TGCGCCAGCAGCTTGGGACAGGGGTCCCATAATTCACCCCTCCACTTT
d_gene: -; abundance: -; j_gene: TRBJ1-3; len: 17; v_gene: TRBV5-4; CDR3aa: CASSFGRGYLSGNTIYF; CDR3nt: TGTGCCAGCAGCTTTGGGCGGGGATACCTCTCTGGAAACACCATATATTTT
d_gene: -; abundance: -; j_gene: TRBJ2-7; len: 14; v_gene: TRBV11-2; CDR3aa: CASKPLGTAGEQYF; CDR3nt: TGTGCCAGCAAACCACTCGGGACGGCAGGGGAGCAGTACTTC
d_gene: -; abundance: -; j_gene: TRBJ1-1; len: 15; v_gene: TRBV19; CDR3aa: CASTLRFEAETEAFF; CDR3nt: TGTGCCAGTACCCTTAGGTTCGAGGCCGAGACTGAAGCTTTCTTT
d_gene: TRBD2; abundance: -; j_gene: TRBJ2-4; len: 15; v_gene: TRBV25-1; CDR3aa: CASSENSGAGDIQYF; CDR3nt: TGTGCCAGCAGTGAAAATAGCGGGGCAGGAGACATTCAGTACTTC
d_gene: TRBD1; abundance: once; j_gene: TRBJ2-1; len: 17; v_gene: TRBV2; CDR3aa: CASSERRGRGRVNEQFF; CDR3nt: TGTGCCAGCAGTGAAAGGCGTGGCAGGGGGCGTGTAAATGAGCAGTTCTTC
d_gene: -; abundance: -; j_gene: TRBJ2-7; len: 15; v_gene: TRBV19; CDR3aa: CASRPNQDPVHEQYF; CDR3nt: TGTGCCAGTAGACCCAATCAGGATCCGGTACACGAGCAGTACTTC
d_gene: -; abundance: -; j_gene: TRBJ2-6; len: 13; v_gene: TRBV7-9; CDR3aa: CASSGIGANVLTF; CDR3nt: TGTGCCAGCAGCGGGATAGGGGCCAACGTCCTGACTTTC
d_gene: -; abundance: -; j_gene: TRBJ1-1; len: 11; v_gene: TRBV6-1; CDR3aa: CASSDETVAFF; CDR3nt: TGTGCCAGCAGTGACGAGACCGTCGCTTTCTTT
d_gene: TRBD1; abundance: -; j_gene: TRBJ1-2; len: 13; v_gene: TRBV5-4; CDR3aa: CASGPTGVGGYTF; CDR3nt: TGTGCCAGCGGTCCCACAGGGGTCGGCGGCTACACCTTC
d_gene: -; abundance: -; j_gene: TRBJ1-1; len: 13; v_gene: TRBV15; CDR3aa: CATYKAANTEAFF; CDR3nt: TGTGCCACCTATAAAGCCGCGAACACTGAAGCTTTCTTT
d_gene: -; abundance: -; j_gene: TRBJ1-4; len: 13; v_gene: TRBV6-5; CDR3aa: CASMSLINEKLFF; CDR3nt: TGTGCCAGCATGTCTCTTATTAATGAAAAACTGTTTTTT
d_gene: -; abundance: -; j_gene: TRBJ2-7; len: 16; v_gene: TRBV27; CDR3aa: CASSENGFRMGYEQYF; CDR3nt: TGTGCCAGCAGTGAAAATGGGTTCCGGATGGGCTACGAGCAGTACTTC
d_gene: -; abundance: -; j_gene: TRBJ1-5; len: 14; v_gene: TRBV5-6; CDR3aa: CASSLGQYNQPQHF; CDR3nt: TGTGCCAGCAGCTTGGGACAGTACAATCAGCCCCAGCATTTT
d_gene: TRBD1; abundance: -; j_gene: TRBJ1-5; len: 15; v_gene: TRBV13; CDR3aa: CASSIGTGSNQPQHF; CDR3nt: TGTGCCAGCAGCATAGGGACAGGGAGCAATCAGCCCCAGCATTTT
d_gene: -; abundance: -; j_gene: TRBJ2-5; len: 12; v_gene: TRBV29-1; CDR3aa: CSVAVAQETQYF; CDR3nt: TGCAGCGTTGCGGTGGCCCAAGAGACCCAGTACTTC
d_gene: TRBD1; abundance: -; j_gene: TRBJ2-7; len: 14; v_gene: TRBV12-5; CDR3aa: CASGSGTGWYEQYF; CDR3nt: TGTGCTAGTGGTTCCGGGACAGGGTGGTACGAGCAGTACTTC